This is a list of T cell receptor beta chains from one sample in a study of PD-L1 blockade in urothelial cancer. The data were produced by immunoSEQ multiplex PCR, yet TCRdb's version contains in-frame clones alone and is incomplete. The sample has roughly 42,000 clones, 91% seen once; the top ten hold less than 8%. Source: PBMCs, taken around atezolizumab (anti-PD-L1) treatment. The receptors here all came from a man between 70 and 80 years old with urothelial cancer. CDR3s include the opening cysteine and the closing phenylalanine or tryptophan. Fields, in order: CDR3 protein, CDR3 DNA, D gene, J gene, V gene, clone size. D genes are given only for firm matches. Rows give clone size only sometimes, using once, few, many, or a class for an expanded clone.

CDR3: CASSLGQGAYEQYF; DNA: TGTGCCAGCAGCTTAGGGCAGGGGGCTTACGAGCAGTACTTC; D: TRBD1; J: TRBJ2-7; V: TRBV11-2; size: once
CDR3: CASRGSSTDTQYF; DNA: TGCGCCAGCAGGGGCTCCAGCACAGATACGCAGTATTTT; D: NA; J: TRBJ2-3; V: TRBV5-1; size: NA
CDR3: CASTAGPGDGEKLFF; DNA: TGTGCCAGCACCGCCGGCCCAGGGGATGGTGAAAAACTGTTTTTT; D: NA; J: TRBJ1-4; V: TRBV9; size: NA
CDR3: CASSPDILLEQYF; DNA: TGTGCCAGCTCGCCCGACATATTGCTCGAGCAGTACTTC; D: NA; J: TRBJ2-7; V: TRBV18; size: NA
CDR3: CASSLQTNEQFF; DNA: TGCGCCAGCAGCTTGCAGACAAATGAGCAGTTCTTC; D: NA; J: TRBJ2-1; V: TRBV5-1; size: NA
CDR3: CASSLGGRDADTQYF; DNA: TGTGCCAGCAGCTTAGGTGGGAGAGATGCAGATACGCAGTATTTT; D: NA; J: TRBJ2-3; V: TRBV11-3; size: few
CDR3: CASSPLGTGFYEQYF; DNA: TGTGCCAGCAGCCCCTTAGGGACAGGGTTTTACGAGCAGTACTTC; D: TRBD1; J: TRBJ2-7; V: TRBV11-2; size: NA
CDR3: CASSDRGMSQPQHF; DNA: TGTGCCAGCAGTGACAGGGGGATGAGTCAGCCCCAGCATTTT; D: TRBD1; J: TRBJ1-5; V: TRBV28; size: NA
CDR3: CASSYGQGKGEKLFF; DNA: TGTGCCAGCAGTTACGGGCAGGGGAAAGGTGAAAAACTGTTTTTT; D: NA; J: TRBJ1-4; V: TRBV6-5; size: NA
CDR3: CASSLVAAGGAETQYF; DNA: TGCGCCAGCAGCTTGGTGGCGGCAGGGGGCGCGGAGACCCAGTACTTC; D: TRBD1; J: TRBJ2-5; V: TRBV5-1; size: NA
CDR3: CASSLRQAKSWTDTQYF; DNA: TGTGCCAGTAGTTTGCGCCAGGCCAAAAGTTGGACAGATACGCAGTATTTT; D: NA; J: TRBJ2-3; V: TRBV19; size: NA
CDR3: CASSYSAGGELFF; DNA: TGTGCCAGCAGTTACTCCGCGGGCGGGGAGCTGTTTTTT; D: NA; J: TRBJ2-2; V: TRBV6-5; size: NA
CDR3: CASSLATGEGQETQYF; DNA: TGCGCCAGCAGCTTGGCTACGGGAGAAGGTCAAGAGACCCAGTACTTC; D: NA; J: TRBJ2-5; V: TRBV5-1; size: NA
CDR3: CASSLTSGAYEQYF; DNA: TGTGCCAGCAGCCTAACTAGCGGAGCATACGAGCAGTACTTC; D: TRBD2; J: TRBJ2-7; V: TRBV28; size: NA
CDR3: CASAGQGNTDQPQHF; DNA: TGTGCCAGTGCCGGACAGGGTAATACGGATCAGCCCCAGCATTTT; D: TRBD1; J: TRBJ1-5; V: TRBV19; size: NA